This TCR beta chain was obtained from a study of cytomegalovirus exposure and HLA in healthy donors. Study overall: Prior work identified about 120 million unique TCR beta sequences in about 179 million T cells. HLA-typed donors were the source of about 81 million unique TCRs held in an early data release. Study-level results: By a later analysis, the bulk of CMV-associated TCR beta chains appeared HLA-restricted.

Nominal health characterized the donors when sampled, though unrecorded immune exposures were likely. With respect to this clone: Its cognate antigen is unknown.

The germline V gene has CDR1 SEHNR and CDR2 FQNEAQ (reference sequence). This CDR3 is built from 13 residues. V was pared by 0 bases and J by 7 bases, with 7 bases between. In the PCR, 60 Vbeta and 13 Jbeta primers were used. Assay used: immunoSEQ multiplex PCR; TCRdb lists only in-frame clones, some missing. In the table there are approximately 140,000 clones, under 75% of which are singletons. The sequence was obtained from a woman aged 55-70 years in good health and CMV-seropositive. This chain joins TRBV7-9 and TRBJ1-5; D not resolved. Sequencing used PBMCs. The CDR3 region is CASSLATEQPQHF. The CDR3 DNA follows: TGTGCCAGCAGCTTAGCTACAGAGCAGCCCCAGCATTTT.